What follows is one TCR beta chain and its context. These data belong to a study of T cells after posttransplantation cyclophosphamide. The repertoire was sequenced with immunoSEQ multiplex PCR; TCRdb's copy has only in-frame clones and lacks some. The table includes roughly 30,000 clones, 70% to 90% detected once. CDR3 length: 15 amino acids. Unmatched junction bases numbered 9, after V lost 8 bases and J lost 3 bases. Germline V lookup: CDR1 SGHTA, CDR2 FQGNSA. The source of this sequence is a middle-aged woman with a blood cancer, CMV-positive, and with a related stem cell donor. The chain recombines TRBV7-2 with TRBJ1-1; 10 nucleotides align to TRBD1. The sample was PBMCs. The CDR3 DNA reads as TGTGCCAGCCGTCTCGACAGGGGGCAGTACACTGAAGCTTTCTTT. Translated: CASRLDRGQYTEAFF.